This TCR beta chain was sequenced in a study of T cell changes during pregnancy in multiple sclerosis. Assay: immunoSEQ multiplex PCR; the TCRdb copy retains only in-frame clones and omits some. The table records 55,000 to 65,000 clones, about nine tenths of them present only once. Per the germline V gene, CDR1 is SGHDT and CDR2 is YYEEEE. V was pared by 4 bases and J by 2 bases, with 13 bases of the junction left unmatched. CDR3 length: 17 amino acids. The input for sequencing was peripheral blood, taken in the second trimester of pregnancy. This receptor was obtained from a female donor with multiple sclerosis, enrolled in a pregnancy study. The V and J genes are TRBV5-6 and TRBJ2-7; 9 bases are shared with TRBD1. In nucleotides, the CDR3 is TGTGCCAGCAGCCCAGACTCCCACAGGGGGCGAACCTACGAGCAGTACTTC. Protein: CASSPDSHRGRTYEQYF.